This T cell receptor beta chain stems from a study of cytomegalovirus exposure and HLA in healthy donors. Study observations and caveats: Accounts indicate the classifier identified cytomegalovirus status with strong specificity and sensitivity. Accurate prediction of HLA-A and HLA-B alleles (for most subjects) was reportedly achieved from TCR beta sequences.

The CDR3 has 16 residues. Unmatched junction bases numbered 14, after V lost 8 bases and J lost 7 bases. Germline assignment: CDR1 SGHRS and CDR2 YFSETQ. Donors were ostensibly healthy at sampling, although undocumented immune exposures were probable. 60 Vbeta and 13 Jbeta primers were used in PCR. Assay: immunoSEQ multiplex PCR; the TCRdb copy retains only in-frame clones and omits some. The sample records some 160,000 clones, around three quarters being singletons. Of note for this clone: What it recognizes is unknown.

Sequencing input: PBMCs. The sequence came from a woman under 40 in good health and CMV-seronegative. V gene TRBV5-1 combines with J gene TRBJ2-2; 10 bases line up with TRBD2. Here the CDR3 DNA reads TGCGCCAGTAGCAGTACTAGCGGGGCCCAGGGCGGGGAGCTGTTTTTT. This sequence encodes CASSSTSGAQGGELFF.